These T cell receptor beta chains were read from a single sample in a study of T-cell memory formation after mild COVID-19. TCRdb passed the 5' RACE reads through MiXCR, listing each CDR3 protein once. In the table there are approximately 260,000 distinct CDR3 sequences, over 15% of which are singletons. Sequencing was performed on PBMCs or a T cell subset sorted from them (not recorded which). All receptors come from a young man who had mild COVID-19 (a few samples of this study predate the infection). Cell type and time point are not known. Both conserved end residues are part of each CDR3. A D gene is named only where the DNA matches it firmly. Clone size appears in some rows only: once, few, many, or a class for an expanded clone.

clone_size j_call v_call d_call cdr3_nt cdr3_aa
. TRBJ2-2 TRBV7-3 TRBD2 TGTGCCAGCAGCTCGGGACTAGCGGACACCGGGGAGCTGTTTTTT CASSSGLADTGELFF
few TRBJ2-3 TRBV7-2 TRBD1 TGTGCCAGCAGCGCAAACAGGGGTTCGGATACGCAGTATTTT CASSANRGSDTQYF
few TRBJ1-2 TRBV20-1 . TGCAGTGCTAGCCGACAGTCGCCCTATGGCTACACCTTC CSASRQSPYGYTF
. TRBJ2-2 TRBV5-5 . TGTGCCAGCAGCTTCTCCCAGGTCCCTCGCCCCGGGGAGCTGTTTTTT CASSFSQVPRPGELFF
. TRBJ1-4 TRBV28 TRBD1 TGTGCCAGCTCCGAGGGGGGACAGGGAGGTGAAAAACTGTTTTTT CASSEGGQGGEKLFF
. TRBJ1-1 TRBV29-1 . TGCAGCGTTGAAGCAGGTGGAACTGAAGCTTTCTTT CSVEAGGTEAFF
. TRBJ2-1 TRBV5-6 . TGTGCCAGCAGCTTAGGAATAGCCGTCCTAAATGAGCAGTTCTTC CASSLGIAVLNEQFF
few TRBJ2-3 TRBV18 . TGTGCCAGCTCACTAAATCGAGTACTTGCAGATACGCAGTATTTT CASSLNRVLADTQYF
few TRBJ2-1 TRBV5-1 TRBD2 TGCGCCAGCAGCGTGGGACTAGCGGGGGGCTTATACAATGAGCAGTTCTTC CASSVGLAGGLYNEQFF
. TRBJ1-2 TRBV15 . TGTGCCACCAGCAGAGATCACAGGGTTGGCTACACCTTC CATSRDHRVGYTF
few TRBJ2-5 TRBV28 . TGTGCCAGCAGTAGCCCTGAGGTGGAGACCCAGTACTTC CASSSPEVETQYF
few TRBJ1-1 TRBV6-5 TRBD1 TGTGCCAGCAGTTCCCTCGAGGACAGGTACGGAGCTTTCTTT CASSSLEDRYGAFF
. TRBJ2-5 TRBV5-1 . TGCGCCAGCAGCTTGATTCCTACATTCGAAGAGACCCAGTACTTC CASSLIPTFEETQYF
many TRBJ2-3 TRBV9 . TGTGCCAGCAGCGTAGCCCCAGCGTTTAGCACAGATACGCAGTATTTT CASSVAPAFSTDTQYF
few TRBJ2-6 TRBV4-2 . TGTGCCAGCAGCCAAACAGGTGGGGCCAACGTCCTGACTTTC CASSQTGGANVLTF
. TRBJ1-2 TRBV4-1 . TGCGCCAGCAGCCAAGAGTCCAGGGCTTTTCGTCACTATGGCTACACCTTC CASSQESRAFRHYGYTF
few TRBJ2-2 TRBV12-3/TRBV12-4 . TGTGCCAGCAGTTTAATGGGAGGATCCGGGGAGCTGTTTTTT CASSLMGGSGELFF
once TRBJ2-5 TRBV7-9 TRBD1 TGTGCCAGCAGCTCCGCCGGGACAGTAGTTCAAGAGACCCAGTACTTC CASSSAGTVVQETQYF
. TRBJ2-1 TRBV5-1 TRBD1 TGCGCCAGCAGCTTCGGACAGGGGGAGGATGAGCAGTTCTTC CASSFGQGEDEQFF
. TRBJ1-5 TRBV6-5 . TGTGCCAGCGCGTCCTATAGCAATCAGCCCCAGCATTTT CASASYSNQPQHF
many TRBJ2-5 TRBV5-1 . TGCGCCAGCAGCCCCGGGACTTCTTCGGAGACCCAGTACTTC CASSPGTSSETQYF
. TRBJ2-3 TRBV4-3 . TGCGCCAGCAGCCAAGAGAAGGGGGATACGCAGTATTTT CASSQEKGDTQYF
. TRBJ2-5 TRBV4-3 TRBD1 TGCGCCAGCAGCCATACGACAGGGAGCCAAGAGACCCAGTACTTC CASSHTTGSQETQYF
. TRBJ2-1 TRBV11-2 TRBD2 TGTGCCAGCAGCTCCGGGAGCGGGGAAAATGAGCAGTTCTTC CASSSGSGENEQFF
few TRBJ2-1 TRBV5-1 TRBD2 TGCGCCAGCAGCTTGTACGGGGGGGACTCCTACAATGAGCAGTTCTTC CASSLYGGDSYNEQFF
few TRBJ2-1 TRBV14 TRBD1 TGTGCCAGCAGAGGCAGGGGGATCAGCGGCGATGAGCAGTTCTTC CASRGRGISGDEQFF
few TRBJ2-2 TRBV20-1 TRBD2 TGCAGTGCTAGAGCCAAGGGACTAGCCAGGTGGACCGGGGAGCTGTTTTTT CSARAKGLARWTGELFF
. TRBJ1-2 TRBV7-2 TRBD1 TGTGCCAGCCGCCGGGACAGGGAGTATGGCTACACCTTC CASRRDREYGYTF
. TRBJ1-5 TRBV6-6 . TGTGCCAGCAGTTACTCGACCCGTTGGCAGCCCCAGCATTTT CASSYSTRWQPQHF
few TRBJ2-3 TRBV5-6 TRBD2 TGTGCCAGCAGCTTGGTACGGGGGGGCTTTTCAGATACGCAGTATTTT CASSLVRGGFSDTQYF
medium-sized TRBJ2-1 TRBV12-3/TRBV12-4 TRBD2 TGTGCCAGCAGTTTGGGCGGGGGGTACAATGAGCAGTTCTTC CASSLGGGYNEQFF
. TRBJ2-7 TRBV20-1 TRBD2 TGCAGTGCCAGGGACGGCAGACGGGGGGAGACCTACGAGCAGTACTTC CSARDGRRGETYEQYF
many TRBJ2-3 TRBV4-3 . TGCGCCAGCAGCCGGGCAGGGAGGACCTCGGGAGATACGCAGTATTTT CASSRAGRTSGDTQYF
. TRBJ1-2 TRBV14 . TGTGCCAGCAGCCTTAACTTACAGGGAGACGGCTACACCTTC CASSLNLQGDGYTF
few TRBJ1-1 TRBV11-2 . TGTGCCAGCAGCCAGGGACGGTTCACTGAAGCTTTCTTT CASSQGRFTEAFF
few TRBJ2-3 TRBV18 . TGTGCCAGCTCACCCCAAGGACAATGGACAGATACGCAGTATTTT CASSPQGQWTDTQYF
few TRBJ1-1 TRBV6-2/TRBV6-3 . TGTGCCAGCAGTTACAGCCCCACAGGCACTGAAGCTTTCTTT CASSYSPTGTEAFF
few TRBJ2-1 TRBV5-1 . TGCGCCAGCAGCTGGGGGGCCGGGACAAATAATGAGCAGTTCTTC CASSWGAGTNNEQFF
. TRBJ1-2 TRBV18 . TGTGCCAGCTCTCCTGATGACAGCTATGGCTACACCTTC CASSPDDSYGYTF
. TRBJ2-7 TRBV19 . TGTGCCAGTAGTGCGGGAATCCCCTACGAGCAGTACTTC CASSAGIPYEQYF
. TRBJ2-3 TRBV7-9 TRBD1 TGTGCCAGCAGCTTACAGGCAGGGGGAAATACGCAGTATTTT CASSLQAGGNTQYF
. TRBJ2-7 TRBV27 . TGTGCCAGCAGCTCTAACTGGGGGGTACGGTCCTACGAGCAGTACTTC CASSSNWGVRSYEQYF
. TRBJ2-3 TRBV20-1 . TGCAGTGCTAGGAAGCCCCTAGTCACAGATACGCAGTATTTT CSARKPLVTDTQYF
. TRBJ1-5 TRBV4-1 . TGCGCCAGCAGCCAAGGAATGTTTCAGCCCCAGCATTTT CASSQGMFQPQHF
. TRBJ2-5 TRBV29-1 TRBD2 TGCAGCGTTACGGGGGGGCGCTGGGAGACCCAGTACTTC CSVTGGRWETQYF
. TRBJ2-3 TRBV20-1 . TGCAGTGCTAGGTCCACAGATACGCAGTATTTT CSARSTDTQYF
many TRBJ2-7 TRBV5-1 TRBD1 TGCGCCAGCAGCTTGGGGGACAGCACCTACGAGCAGTACTTC CASSLGDSTYEQYF
few TRBJ1-1 TRBV4-1 . TGCGCCAGCAGCCAAGATAGACGGAGGGGTATGAACACTGAAGCTTTCTTT CASSQDRRRGMNTEAFF
. TRBJ2-1 TRBV20-1 . TGCAGTGCCCTGGGGCACAGAAGTAGCTCCTACAATGAGCAGTTCTTC CSALGHRSSSYNEQFF
few TRBJ1-2 TRBV28 . TGTGCCAGCACGGTTTCGGGGGTTGGCTACACCTTC CASTVSGVGYTF
few TRBJ2-1 TRBV12-3/TRBV12-4 . TGTGCCAGCAGTTTAGCCCCGAGCTACAATGAGCAGTTCTTC CASSLAPSYNEQFF
many TRBJ2-7 TRBV5-1 . TGCGCCAGCAGCTTGGCCGTGGGGATTTACGAGCAGTACTTC CASSLAVGIYEQYF
few TRBJ2-5 TRBV20-1 TRBD2 TGCAGTGCTAGAGAGCCCCTAGCGGGGGTACAAGAGACCCAGTACTTC CSAREPLAGVQETQYF
. TRBJ1-2 TRBV27 TRBD1 TGTGCCAGCAGTTTTGCCCCAGGGGGGGATGGCTACACCTTC CASSFAPGGDGYTF
. TRBJ2-7 TRBV19 . TGTGCCAGTAGTCCAGGGATTGCCGAGCAGTACTTC CASSPGIAEQYF
few TRBJ2-3 TRBV7-3 . TGTGCCAGCAGCTTATCGGCTATAGATACGCAGTATTTT CASSLSAIDTQYF
. TRBJ1-2 TRBV10-3 TRBD1 TGTGCCATCAGAGAGGGACAGCCCTCCAACTATGGCTACACCTTC CAIREGQPSNYGYTF